The 27 T cell receptor beta chains below were found in one sample sequenced in a study of blood T cells in healthy people across ages. It was with a sample-barcoded 5' primer and a J-beta primer mix that a second PCR of roughly 7 to 12 cycles was run. Using its own MiXCR run on the 5' RACE reads, TCRdb lists one record per CDR3 protein. The sample has about 1.4 million distinct CDR3 sequences; almost 60% are singletons. The sample taken for sequencing was blood. All receptors derive from a man younger than 35 in good health.

This chain's CDR3 is CASSSNRGLRGIQYF. As DNA, the CDR3 is TGTGCCAGCAGTTCCAACAGGGGGCTGCGCGGGATTCAGTACTTC. The gene calls are TRBV6-2 or TRBV6-3 and TRBJ2-7; 9 bases match TRBD1. Germline values: CDR1 MNHEY, CDR2 SVGEGT. The CDR3 runs to 15 residues. V shed 4 bases, J shed 10 bases, and the junction held 14 bases outside the gene matches.

This clonotype was detected only a few times. The chain has TRBV29-1 and TRBJ2-7, with 9 positions matching TRBD1. V lost 4 bases, J lost 4 bases, and 5 bases stayed unmatched. The CDR3 runs 13 residues. Germline V gene sequence: CDR1 SQVTM, CDR2 ANQGSEA. CDR3 DNA sequence: TGCAGCGTTGCCTTAGGACAGGGGTACGAGCAGTACTTC. Encoded protein: CSVALGQGYEQYF.

The chain couples TRBV4-2 to TRBJ2-7; D might be TRBD1 or TRBD2, each matching 6 bases. Between the trimmed V and J ends, which lost 0 bases and 0 bases, there was a span of 12 bases. From germline, CDR1 is LGHNA and CDR2 YNFKEQ. The CDR3 runs to 16 residues. CDR3 residues: CASSQETGASSYEQYF. The CDR3, as DNA: TGTGCCAGCAGCCAAGAAACGGGGGCTAGCTCCTACGAGCAGTACTTC.

The chain has TRBV9 and TRBJ2-3; D remains ambiguous. Germline V gene data show CDR1 as SGDLS and CDR2 as YYNGEE. V lost 6 bases and J 6 bases, leaving 17 bases between the germline ends. The CDR3 contains 14 residues. CDR3 residues: CASTSPLQLDTQYF. CDR3 DNA sequence: TGTGCCAGCACCTCCCCCCTCCAATTGGATACGCAGTATTTT.

The chain has TRBV4-1 and TRBJ2-7; 10 nucleotides agree with TRBD2. The germline CDR1 and CDR2 sequences are MGHRA and YSYEKL. This CDR3 spans 16 amino acids. The V segment lost 1 base and the J segment 1 base; nucleotides outside the gene matches: 4. CDR3 loop: CASSQARTSGSYEQYF. The CDR3 DNA reads as TGCGCCAGCAGCCAAGCGAGGACTAGCGGTTCCTACGAGCAGTACTTC.

The chain combines TRBV7-9 with TRBJ2-5; D gene ambiguous. CDR1 SEHNR and CDR2 FQNEAQ come from the germline V gene (reference sequence). CDR3 size: 13 residues. Deletions cut 2 bases from V and 5 bases from J, with 9 bases between. CDR3 in amino acids: CASSLSAVETQYF. CDR3 sequence (DNA): TGTGCCAGCAGCTTAAGCGCCGTGGAGACCCAGTACTTC. Filled out from reference TRBV7-9 and TRBJ2-5, the complete variable domain reads DTGVSQNPRHKITKRGQNVTFRCDPISEHNRLYWYRQTLGQGPEFLTYFQNEAQLEKSRLLSDRFSAERPKGSFSTLEIQRTEQGDSAMYLCASSLSAVETQYFGPGTRLLVL.

This clonotype was counted a few times. The CDR3 DNA sequence: TGTGCCAGCAGTGAAGATCCAGCCCAATCCTACGAGCAGTACTTC. Protein sequence: CASSEDPAQSYEQYF. The chain carries TRBV6-1 and TRBJ2-7; D not certain. Germline assignment: CDR1 MNHNS and CDR2 SASEGT. With 1 base removed from V and 1 base from J, the gap between germline ends came to 11 bases. This CDR3 spans 15 amino acids.

This clonotype came up a few times. The chain combines TRBV7-2 with TRBJ2-7; 7 nucleotides match TRBD1. This CDR3 is 16 amino acids long. Germline V lookup: CDR1 SGHTA, CDR2 FQGNSA. V was clipped by 3 bases and J by 1 base; unmatched bases: 9. CDR3 in DNA: TGTGCCAGCAGCTTTGGTGGGACAGAGGTGTCCTACGAGCAGTACTTC. It translates to CASSFGGTEVSYEQYF.

This clonotype has a handful of counts. The chain carries TRBV10-2 and TRBJ2-5; D may match TRBD1 or TRBD2 (5 bases each). The J call could be wrong; TRBJ2-4 is a better fit for the DNA end. The CDR3 has 12 residues. Germline V lookup: CDR1 WSHSY, CDR2 SAAADI. The CDR3 DNA follows: TGCGCCAGCAGTGGGGGGAGAAACATTCAGTACTTC. Amino acids: CASSGGRNIQYF.

The DNA of the CDR3 is TGTGCCAGCAGCCCACAGGGTCCGGGGGAAAAACTGTTTTTT. Its translation is CASSPQGPGEKLFF. This chain joins TRBV2 and TRBJ1-4; D is possibly TRBD1 (6 bases). CDR3 length: 14 amino acids. CDR1 and CDR2 (germline): SNHLY, FYNNEI. Trimming pared 6 bases from V and 8 bases from J, leaving 16 bases between. Full variable domain (rest looked up from reference TRBV2 and TRBJ1-4): EPEVTQTPSHQVTQMGQEVILRCVPISNHLYFYWYRQILGQKVEFLVSFYNNEISEKSEIFDDQFSVERPDGSNFTLKIRSTKLEDSAMYFCASSPQGPGEKLFFGSGTQLSVL.

This chain joins TRBV7-2 and TRBJ2-1, with D perhaps matching TRBD2 (6 bases). This CDR3 spans 14 amino acids. V was clipped by 10 bases and J by 4 bases, with 17 bases between them. Germline V gene sequence: CDR1 SGHTA, CDR2 FQGNSA. The CDR3 coding sequence is TGTGCCAACTCGAACCGGGCGGGGTACAATGAGCAGTTCTTC. Its protein is CANSNRAGYNEQFF.

This clonotype has a handful of counts. The chain links TRBV29-1 to TRBJ2-7; D may be TRBD1 (5 bases). The CDR3 is 16 amino acids. Germline V gene lookup returns CDR1 SQVTM and CDR2 ANQGSEA. Trimming removed 7 bases at V and 2 bases at J, with 24 bases between. The CDR3 DNA follows: TGCAGCGCTGGATCGTTGGGGCAGGGTGGAACCTACGAGCAGTACTTC. As protein: CSAGSLGQGGTYEQYF.

The J gene is TRBJ2-1, the V gene TRBV20-1; D is undetermined. Trimming took 0 bases from V and 7 from J, leaving 7 bases between them. Germline V CDR1 and CDR2: DFQATT, SNEGSKA (reference sequence). The CDR3 totals 12 residues. The CDR3 DNA reads TGCAGTGCTAGAGAGAGGCTGAATGAGCAGTTCTTC. It translates to CSARERLNEQFF.

This clonotype was picked up a small number of times. This rearrangement joins TRBV25-1 to TRBJ2-3; 7 nucleotides match TRBD1. The CDR3 totals 18 residues. CDR1 and CDR2 from the germline V gene are MGHDK and SYGVNS. V shed 1 base, J shed 2 bases, and the junction held 12 bases outside the gene matches. CDR3 protein: CASSESPGTETLTDTQYF. CDR3 coding DNA: TGTGCCAGCAGTGAATCCCCCGGGACAGAGACGCTCACAGATACGCAGTATTTT.

This rearrangement joins TRBV7-8 to TRBJ1-5; D is unclear. V dropped 0 bases and J dropped 0 bases, with 9 bases sitting between them. CDR3 length: 16 amino acids. Germline assignment: CDR1 SGHVS and CDR2 FQNEAQ. The CDR3 reads CASSLARPFSNQPQHF. The CDR3 DNA follows: TGTGCCAGCAGCTTAGCGAGACCGTTTAGCAATCAGCCCCAGCATTTT.

The V gene is TRBV20-1, the J gene TRBJ2-3; D might be TRBD1 (5 bases). The CDR3 covers 15 residues. V was pared by 3 bases and J by 4 bases, with 17 bases between. CDR1 is DFQATT, CDR2 SNEGSKA, per germline (reference sequence). CDR3 sequence: CSASGHKAFPDTQYF. In DNA, the CDR3 is TGCAGTGCTAGCGGACACAAGGCCTTCCCAGATACGCAGTATTTT.

V gene TRBV18 combines with J gene TRBJ2-1; 7 bases fit TRBD2. CDR1 is KGHSH, CDR2 LQKENI, per germline. Trimming took 3 bases from V and 9 from J; bases not matched to a gene: 11. This CDR3 spans 15 amino acids. CDR3 protein: CASSPRESTPGEQFF. The CDR3 coding sequence is TGTGCCAGCTCACCGCGGGAGTCCACCCCGGGTGAGCAGTTCTTC.

This chain uses TRBV4-1 with TRBJ2-1, with 9 bases that match TRBD2. Germline V gene lookup returns CDR1 MGHRA and CDR2 YSYEKL. Trimming at V came to 4 bases and at J to 5 bases, leaving 12 bases not matched to a gene. CDR3 size: 17 residues. Here the CDR3 DNA reads TGCGCCAGCAGCCCCTCGACTAGCGGACCAGATAACAATGAGCAGTTCTTC. It encodes CASSPSTSGPDNNEQFF.

The chain uses TRBV27 and TRBJ2-3, with D possibly being TRBD2 (6 bases). Trimming removed 8 bases at V and 6 bases at J, with 15 bases between. Germline values: CDR1 MNHEY, CDR2 SMNVEV (reference sequence). The CDR3 length is 13 residues. The CDR3 protein is CASRGYMQDTQYF. As DNA, the CDR3 is TGTGCCAGCCGGGGGTACATGCAGGATACGCAGTATTTT.

V usage is TRBV20-1 and J usage is TRBJ1-6, with 8 bases lining up with TRBD1. The CDR3 is made up of 15 amino acids. Germline CDR1 DFQATT, CDR2 SNEGSKA (reference sequence). J was trimmed by 7 bases and V by 3 bases; bases with no gene match: 8. The CDR3 loop is CSASKDRAGNSPLHF. CDR3 nucleotides: TGCAGTGCTAGTAAGGACAGGGCAGGCAATTCACCCCTCCACTTT.

V is TRBV28 and J is TRBJ1-2; TRBD1 agrees at 8 bases. Germline CDR1 is MDHEN and CDR2 is SYDVKM. Losses at the gene ends were 6 bases for V and 6 bases for J; bases not matched to a gene: 12. The CDR3 is 15 amino acids. In DNA, the CDR3 is TGTGCCAGCAGGCCTCCCCTGGGCAGGGGGCATGGCTACACCTTC. Amino acid sequence: CASRPPLGRGHGYTF.

This chain joins TRBV29-1 and TRBJ2-3; TRBD2 might be the D (7 bases). Germline V gene lookup returns CDR1 SQVTM and CDR2 ANQGSEA. This CDR3 is 14 amino acids long. Deletions cut 4 bases from V and 4 bases from J, with 15 bases between. CDR3 amino acids: CSVGGRGNADTQYF. DNA for the CDR3: TGCAGCGTTGGGGGGCGGGGGAATGCAGATACGCAGTATTTT.

The chain has TRBV19 and TRBJ2-3; 7 positions agree with TRBD2. J was trimmed by 2 bases and V by 8 bases; bases with no gene match: 19. In germline, CDR1 is LNHDA, CDR2 SQIVND (reference sequence). The CDR3 runs to 18 residues. The chain's CDR3 is CASARAGMLAVVTDTQYF. For the CDR3, the DNA is TGTGCCAGTGCCAGAGCTGGAATGCTAGCGGTGGTCACAGATACGCAGTATTTT.

The table lists this clonotype with a few counts. The chain uses TRBV19 and TRBJ1-6, with 8 bases that match TRBD1. Germline CDR1 reads LNHDA; CDR2 reads SQIVND (reference sequence). This CDR3 is 13 amino acids long. With V trimmed by 7 bases and J by 8 bases, 4 bases remained unmatched. The CDR3 coding sequence is TGTGCCAGTAAGGACAGGGAGGATTCACCCCTCCACTTT. Translated: CASKDREDSPLHF.

The chain joins TRBV20-1 to TRBJ2-1; D might be TRBD2 (5 bases). CDR3 size: 15 residues. Trimming left V 0 bases short and J 4 bases short, with 13 bases between. CDR1 DFQATT and CDR2 SNEGSKA come from the germline V gene (reference sequence). The CDR3 DNA reads TGCAGTGCTAGAGATTTGGGAGAACCATACAATGAGCAGTTCTTC. Translated: CSARDLGEPYNEQFF.

This chain links TRBV5-6 with TRBJ2-4; the D gene is possibly TRBD2 (6 bases). CDR3 size: 16 residues. The germline gives CDR1 SGHDT, CDR2 YYEEEE. The V end was cut by 4 bases, the J end by 3 bases, with 17 bases between. The CDR3 sequence: CASSPISGESKNIQYF. The CDR3, as DNA: TGTGCCAGCAGCCCCATCTCGGGGGAGAGCAAAAACATTCAGTACTTC.

V gene TRBV11-2 combines with J gene TRBJ2-4; D tentatively reads TRBD1 or TRBD2 (5 bases each). The CDR3 extends over 14 amino acids. In germline, CDR1 is SGHAT, CDR2 FQNNGV. V gave up 3 bases and J gave up 6 bases, with 12 bases separating them. Here the CDR3 reads CASSFSGTRNIQYF. The CDR3 DNA reads TGTGCCAGCAGCTTCTCGGGGACGAGAAACATTCAGTACTTC.